This T cell receptor beta chain was captured in a study of PD-1 blockade in classical Hodgkin lymphoma (dated by TCRdb to the early 2020s). A note on the overall study: Nivolumab dosing was 3 mg/kg intravenously every 2 weeks, continuing until either disease progression or unacceptable toxicity. A peripheral blood immune signature of response to PD-1 blockade in classical Hodgkin lymphoma was defined using TCR beta sequencing and CyTOF.

This clone is a singleton in its sample. Its antigen specificity is not known. The input lacks base qualities; no much larger clone sits a single base away. The germline V gene encodes CDR1 MDHEN and CDR2 SYDVKM. The CDR3 covers 15 residues, taking in both the cysteine and the phenylalanine. Only the CDR3 DNA is retained, 45 bases long and in frame from the first base. Trimming accounts for 5 bases at V and 9 bases at J, while the number of junction bases matched to no gene is 15. In light of the paper, this sample's time point label describes: cycle 2 day 1 (C2D1) of nivolumab. Every trial patient had relapsed after autologous stem cell transplantation, and cohorts A, B and C differed in prior brentuximab vedotin exposure. The trial cohort included 55 to 65 patients with relapsed/refractory classical Hodgkin lymphoma, and each patient had a best overall response of complete response, partial response or progressive disease. Single-agent nivolumab was administered to trial patients in the multi-cohort phase II CheckMate 205 trial. Best overall response was determined by an independent review committee according to the 2007 International Working Group response criteria. Trial PBMCs were collected immediately before nivolumab initiation (C1D1) and during therapy at cycle 2 day 1 and cycle 4 day 1. Peripheral blood was collected in 8 mL Vacutainer Cell Preparation Tubes, from which PBMCs were isolated by centrifugation and then cryopreserved.

What the work shows at the level of the full study, not this receptor alone: The study was limited to a single clinical trial cohort, and causes of repertoire differences, possibly disease activity or prior therapy, remained undefined. Diversity was lower in patients who began nivolumab less than 1 year after ASCT, so these patients were left out of later analyses to avoid confounding by immune reconstitution. Newly diagnosed patients were reported to have lower baseline TCR diversity than healthy donors, and relapsed/refractory patients were reported to have lower baseline TCR diversity still. Trial patients achieving complete response had baseline diversity similar to newly diagnosed patients, whereas partial responders and progressors had significantly lower diversity. By C4D1, a significant rise was seen in CD4+ TCR diversity but not in CD8+ TCR diversity (p=0.0027 vs p=0.16), and the rise was most apparent among complete responders (p=0.02).

The Qiagen DNeasy kit was used to extract genomic DNA from unsorted PBMCs and from the negatively selected CD4+ and CD8+ fractions. TCR beta CDR3 regions were subjected to amplification by immunoSEQ multiplex PCR with primers that anneal to V and J segments. A synthetic immune receptor repertoire was used to minimize amplification bias, and any residual bias was removed computationally once sequencing was done. In the source study's methods: Repertoire diversity was quantified as the Shannon entropy index using custom Python scripts. Unsorted, CD4+ and CD8+ repertoires were examined separately, except in combined analyses, for which CD4+ and CD8+ sequences were merged in silico. A clone was considered expanded if an increase in frequency of at least 2-fold after treatment relative to C1D1 was found, and a pseudocount of 0.5 was applied to clones undetected at baseline. Clones with 0 or 1 copy at C1D1 were defined as singleton clones, while clones with 2 or more copies were defined as non-singleton clones. Clones expanded in unsorted samples were labelled as CD4+, CD8+ or unknown by matching protein sequences in sorted samples from the same patient. Diversity changes from C1D1 to C4D1 were tested in paired samples using Wilcoxon tests. Here the immuneACCESS table is served through TCRdb, limited to in-frame sequences with V and J called. Missing clones are a known gap in these copies; in checked studies unresolved V genes cover under half, and the rest lacks a known reason. The DNA was the basis for D and trimming; V, J and clone size are from that table. Across this sample there are about 10,000 clones, with 70% to 80% seen only once. The ten largest make up 30% to 35% of the sample.

The sequenced sample was peripheral blood mononuclear cells (PBMCs), obtained before the second cycle of nivolumab. The origin of this receptor is a human donor with classical Hodgkin lymphoma. This sequence uses TRBV28 and TRBJ2-7, with 8 middle bases fitting TRBD2. The DNA is as follows: TGTGCCAGCAGTCTAGCGGGTCTTGGGAATTACTGGCAGTACTTC. It specifies CASSLAGLGNYWQYF.